This TCR beta chain comes out of a study of molecular identifiers for immune sequencing clone quantification (dated by TCRdb to the late 2010s). Context from the whole study: In a replicate experiment, RNA from around 20,000 or 100,000 naive CD8 T cells was split into five aliquots, four of which were sequenced. The study was a methods study using CD8 T cells to benchmark molecular-identifier clustering-based TCR repertoire sequencing (MIDCIRS) and TCR RNA copy counting. The paper as a whole reports these results and caveats: In CMV-specific effector cells, over 97% of molecules were held by clones above 20 RNA copies, whereas under 1% of molecules were held by such clones in naive cells. The sizes of highly expanded clones could end up underestimated when identical TCR molecules share a barcode. Modeling gave about 3 recovered TCR RNA copies per cell versus approximately 11 by digital PCR, implying roughly 29% capture efficiency. The naive libraries included spiked-in Jurkat TCR RNA (roughly 9 copies' worth), and this RNA is not part of the donor repertoire. Even against a background of around 950,000 naive CD8 T cells, spiked-in Jurkat TCR RNA amounting to a single cell's worth was reported to be detectable. Without barcode sub-clustering, chimeric consensus sequences inflated TCR diversity; chimeras reached as high as 47%.

This clonotype was recorded at least ten times. The specificity of this receptor is unknown. No qualities accompany the bases; no much larger clone lies one base away. Receptor libraries were prepared by PCR. Sequencing took place on an Illumina HiSeq 4000. Bulk TCR libraries were made following a previously described method, with the TCR primers given in Table S5. Total RNA was purified with the Qiagen AllPrep DNA/RNA kit. Before analysis, reads from multiple sequencing runs of the same library were pooled. In the source study's methods: Reads were retained only if the reads had an exact TCR constant sequence, and the retained reads were trimmed to 150 nt and grouped according to their 12-nt molecular barcodes. Reads inside each barcode group were sub-clustered using a 15% Levenshtein threshold, and a quality-weighted consensus sequence was constructed for each RNA molecule. Non-functional sequences were filtered out, along with any lower-count sequence sitting one edit away from another sequence. Based on a fit of two negative binomial distributions, barcode sub-clusters having less than 20% of the maximum read count were discarded. In-frame beta chains were kept once TCRdb had trimmed the public reads at Q25 with fastp and called clones with MiXCR. Rows matching on CDR3 protein sequence are summarized as one entry with the most common DNA and genes. The V and J calls here are based on TCRdb, not the publication. Recorded for this sample are about 63,000 distinct CDR3 sequences; around 19% of them occurred a single time. The ten largest make up about 1.5% of the sample.

At the junction V is shortened by 1 base and J by 4 bases, with 15 bases in between. In the germline V gene, CDR1 corresponds to SGHAT and CDR2 to FQNNGV. Reading from cysteine to phenylalanine, the CDR3 counts 16 amino acids. Just CDR3 DNA is preserved here, 48 bases in frame from base 1. Naive CD8 T cell libraries were made from around 18,000 to 910,000 sorted cells using 10%, 30% or 50% of purified RNA. On a BD FACSAria II, naive CD8 T cells were FACS-sorted as CD8+CD4-CCR7+CD45RA+ and collected into RLT Plus buffer. Around 11 TCR copies' worth of Jurkat RNA were spiked into about 20,000-1,100,000 naive CD8 T cell samples to test detection sensitivity. CD8 T cells were enriched using RosetteSep CD8+ T Cell Enrichment Cocktail and Ficoll-Paque, and the enriched cells then underwent ACK red cell lysis.

This TCR was recovered from a human donor in good health. Some libraries in this study had Jurkat cell RNA spiked in. The rearrangement joined TRBV11-2 to TRBJ2-3; TRBD1 is a possible D gene, resting on 6 matching bases. The sample comprised naive CD8+ T cells from blood, with Jurkat cell RNA spiked in. According to the study, the label for this sample's cell subset or site signals: FACS-sorted CD8+CD4-CCR7+CD45RA+ naive T cells. The DNA sequence is given as TGTGCCAGCAGCTTAGTGGGGGCCGGGCGTCCAGATACGCAGTATTTT. It translates as CASSLVGAGRPDTQYF.